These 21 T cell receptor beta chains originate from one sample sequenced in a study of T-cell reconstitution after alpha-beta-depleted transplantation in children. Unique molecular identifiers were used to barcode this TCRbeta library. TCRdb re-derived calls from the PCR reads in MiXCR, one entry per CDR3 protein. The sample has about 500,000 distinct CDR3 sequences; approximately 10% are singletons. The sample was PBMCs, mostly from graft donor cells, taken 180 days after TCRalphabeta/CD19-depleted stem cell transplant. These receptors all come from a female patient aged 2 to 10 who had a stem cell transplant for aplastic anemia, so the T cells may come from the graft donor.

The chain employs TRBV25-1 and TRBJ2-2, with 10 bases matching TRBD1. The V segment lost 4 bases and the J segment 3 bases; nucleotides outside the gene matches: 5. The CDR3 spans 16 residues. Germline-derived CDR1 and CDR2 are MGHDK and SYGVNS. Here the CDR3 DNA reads TGTGCCAGCAGTGGCGTGGGACAGGGGTACACCGGGGAGCTGTTTTTT. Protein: CASSGVGQGYTGELFF.

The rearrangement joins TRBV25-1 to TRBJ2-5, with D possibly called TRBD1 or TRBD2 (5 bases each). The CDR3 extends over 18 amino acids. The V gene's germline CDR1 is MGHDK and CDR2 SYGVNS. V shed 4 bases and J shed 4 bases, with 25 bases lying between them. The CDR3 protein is CASSAWVTWDPEVETQYF. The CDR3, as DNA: TGTGCCAGCAGTGCTTGGGTTACCTGGGACCCGGAGGTAGAGACCCAGTACTTC.

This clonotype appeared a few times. CDR3 region: CASSYGTGNNEQFF. In DNA, the CDR3 is TGTGCCAGCAGTTACGGGACAGGGAACAATGAGCAGTTCTTC. V usage is TRBV6-5 and J usage is TRBJ2-1, with 9 bases fitting TRBD1. This CDR3 spans 14 amino acids. Germline V gene lookup returns CDR1 MNHEY and CDR2 SVGAGI. V was pared by 2 bases and J by 5 bases, with 1 base of the junction left unmatched.

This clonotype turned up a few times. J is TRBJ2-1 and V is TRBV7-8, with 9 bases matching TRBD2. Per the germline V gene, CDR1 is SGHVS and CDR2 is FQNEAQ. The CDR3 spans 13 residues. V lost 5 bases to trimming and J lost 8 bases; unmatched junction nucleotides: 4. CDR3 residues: CASSPRTSDEQFF. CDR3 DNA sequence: TGTGCCAGCAGCCCTCGGACTAGCGATGAGCAGTTCTTC.

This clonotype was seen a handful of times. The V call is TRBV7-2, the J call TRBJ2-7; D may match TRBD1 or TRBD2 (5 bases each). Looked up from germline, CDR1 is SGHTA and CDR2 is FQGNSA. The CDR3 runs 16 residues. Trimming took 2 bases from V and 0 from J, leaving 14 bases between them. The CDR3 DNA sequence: TGTGCCAGCAGCTTATGGGGCGGGTCTAGCTCCTACGAGCAGTACGTC. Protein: CASSLWGGSSSYEQYV.

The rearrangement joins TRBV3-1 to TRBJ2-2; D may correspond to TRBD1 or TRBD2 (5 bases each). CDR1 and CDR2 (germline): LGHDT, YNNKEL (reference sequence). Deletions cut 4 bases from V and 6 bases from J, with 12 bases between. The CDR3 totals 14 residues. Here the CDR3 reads CASSRRRESGELFF. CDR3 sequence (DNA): TGTGCCAGCAGCCGCCGCAGGGAGTCCGGGGAGCTGTTTTTT. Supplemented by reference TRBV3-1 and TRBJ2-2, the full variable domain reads DTAVSQTPKYLVTQMGNDKSIKCEQNLGHDTMYWYKQDSKKFLKIMFSYNNKELIINETVPNRFSPKSPDKAHLNLHINSLELGDSAVYFCASSRRRESGELFFGEGSRLTVL.

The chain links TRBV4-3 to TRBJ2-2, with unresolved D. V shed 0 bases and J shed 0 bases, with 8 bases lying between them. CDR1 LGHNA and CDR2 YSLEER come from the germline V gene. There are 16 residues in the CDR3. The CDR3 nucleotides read TGCGCCAGCAGCCAAGAACTTAATGCGAACACCGGGGAGCTGTTTTTT. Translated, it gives CASSQELNANTGELFF.

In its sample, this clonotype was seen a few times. The DNA for the CDR3 is TGCGCCAGCAGCAAGGACAGGCTGAGCCAAAACATTCAGTACTTC. It specifies CASSKDRLSQNIQYF. This chain uses TRBV5-1 with TRBJ2-4, with 7 positions matching TRBD1. In germline, CDR1 is SGHRS, CDR2 YFSETQ. The J segment lost 5 bases and the V segment lost 4 bases, leaving 9 bases of the junction unmatched. The CDR3 has 15 amino acids.

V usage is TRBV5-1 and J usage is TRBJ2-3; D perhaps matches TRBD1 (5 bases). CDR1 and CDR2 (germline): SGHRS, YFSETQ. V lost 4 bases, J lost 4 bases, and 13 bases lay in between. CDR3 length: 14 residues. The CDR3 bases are TGCGCCAGCAGCGCTAACAAGGGGTCAGATACGCAGTATTTT. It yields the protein CASSANKGSDTQYF.

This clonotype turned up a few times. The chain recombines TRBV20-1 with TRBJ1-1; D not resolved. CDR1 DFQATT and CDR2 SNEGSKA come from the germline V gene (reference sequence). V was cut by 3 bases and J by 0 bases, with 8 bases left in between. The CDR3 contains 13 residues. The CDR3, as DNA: TGCAGTGCTAGGAAAGACATGAACACTGAAGCTTTCTTT. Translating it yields CSARKDMNTEAFF.

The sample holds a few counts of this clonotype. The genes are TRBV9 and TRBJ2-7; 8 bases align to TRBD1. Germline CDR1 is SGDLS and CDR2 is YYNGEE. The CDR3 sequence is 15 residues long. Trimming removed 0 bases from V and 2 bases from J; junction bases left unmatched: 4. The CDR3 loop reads CASSVEGTGPYEQYF. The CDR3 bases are TGTGCCAGCAGCGTAGAAGGGACAGGCCCCTACGAGCAGTACTTC.

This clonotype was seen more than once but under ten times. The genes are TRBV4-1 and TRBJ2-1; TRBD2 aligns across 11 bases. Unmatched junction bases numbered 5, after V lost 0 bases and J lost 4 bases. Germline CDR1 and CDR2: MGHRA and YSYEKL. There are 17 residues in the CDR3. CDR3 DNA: TGCGCCAGCAGCCAAGATCCCCGGACTAGCGGGTACAATGAGCAGTTCTTC. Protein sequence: CASSQDPRTSGYNEQFF.

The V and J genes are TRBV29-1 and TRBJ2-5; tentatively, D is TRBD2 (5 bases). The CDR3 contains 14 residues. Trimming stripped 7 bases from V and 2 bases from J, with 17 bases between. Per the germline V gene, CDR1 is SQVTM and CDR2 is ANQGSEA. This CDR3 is CSATPLTGQETQYF. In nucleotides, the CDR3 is TGCAGCGCCACCCCTTTGACGGGGCAAGAGACCCAGTACTTC.

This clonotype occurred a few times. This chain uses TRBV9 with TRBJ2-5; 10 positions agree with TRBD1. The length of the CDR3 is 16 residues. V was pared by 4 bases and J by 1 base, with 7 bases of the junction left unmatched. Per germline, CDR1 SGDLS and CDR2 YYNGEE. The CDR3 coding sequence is TGTGCCAGCAGCTCCCACCGGGACAGGGGCCAAGAGACCCAGTACTTC. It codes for CASSSHRDRGQETQYF.

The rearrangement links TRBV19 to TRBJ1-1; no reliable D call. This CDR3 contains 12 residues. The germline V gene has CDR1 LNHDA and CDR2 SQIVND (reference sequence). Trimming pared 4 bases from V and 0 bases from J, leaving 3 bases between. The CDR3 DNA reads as TGTGCCAGTAGTACATTGAACACTGAAGCTTTCTTT. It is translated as CASSTLNTEAFF.

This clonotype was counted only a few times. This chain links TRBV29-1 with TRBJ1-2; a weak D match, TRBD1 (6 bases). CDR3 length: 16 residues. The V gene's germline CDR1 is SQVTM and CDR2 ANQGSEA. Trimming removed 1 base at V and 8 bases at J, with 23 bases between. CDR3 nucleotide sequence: TGCAGCGTTGAAGGAAATAGCAGAGGACAGCCTGGCGGCTACACCTTC. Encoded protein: CSVEGNSRGQPGGYTF. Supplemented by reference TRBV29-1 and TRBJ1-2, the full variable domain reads SAVISQKPSRDICQRGTSLTIQCQVDSQVTMMFWYRQQPGQSLTLIATANQGSEATYESGFVIDKFPISRPNLTFSTLTVSNMSPEDSSIYLCSVEGNSRGQPGGYTFGSGTRLTVV.

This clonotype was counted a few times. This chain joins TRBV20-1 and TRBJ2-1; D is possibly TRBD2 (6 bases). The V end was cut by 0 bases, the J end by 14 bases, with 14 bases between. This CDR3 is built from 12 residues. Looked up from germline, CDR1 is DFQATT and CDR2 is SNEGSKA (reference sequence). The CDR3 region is CSARDRREVEFF. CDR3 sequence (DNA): TGCAGTGCTAGAGATCGGAGGGAAGTGGAGTTCTTC.

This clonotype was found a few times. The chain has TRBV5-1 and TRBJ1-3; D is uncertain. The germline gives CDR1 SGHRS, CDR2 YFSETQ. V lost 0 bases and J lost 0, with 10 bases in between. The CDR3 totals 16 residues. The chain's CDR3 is CASSLAGRDSGNTIYF. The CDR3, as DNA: TGCGCCAGCAGCTTGGCAGGCCGCGACTCTGGAAACACCATATATTTT.

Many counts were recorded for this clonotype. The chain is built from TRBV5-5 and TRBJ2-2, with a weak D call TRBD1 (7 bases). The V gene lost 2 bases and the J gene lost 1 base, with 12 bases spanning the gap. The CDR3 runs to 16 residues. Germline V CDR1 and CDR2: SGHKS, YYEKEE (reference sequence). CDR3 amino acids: CASSFQGGMNTGELFF. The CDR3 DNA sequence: TGTGCCAGCAGCTTTCAGGGGGGAATGAACACCGGGGAGCTGTTTTTT.

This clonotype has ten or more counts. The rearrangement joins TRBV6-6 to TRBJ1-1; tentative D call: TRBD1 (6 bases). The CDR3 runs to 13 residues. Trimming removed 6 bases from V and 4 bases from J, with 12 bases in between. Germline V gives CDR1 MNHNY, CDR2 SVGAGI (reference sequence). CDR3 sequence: CASRTGQLTEAFF. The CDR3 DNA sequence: TGTGCCAGCAGAACGGGACAACTCACTGAAGCTTTCTTT.

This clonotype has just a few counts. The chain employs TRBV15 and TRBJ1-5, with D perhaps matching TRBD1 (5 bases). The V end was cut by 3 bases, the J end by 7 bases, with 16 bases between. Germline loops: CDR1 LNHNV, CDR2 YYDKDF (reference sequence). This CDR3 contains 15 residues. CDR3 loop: CATSRGGSGGQPQHF. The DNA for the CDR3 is TGTGCCACCAGCAGGGGGGGGTCCGGCGGGCAGCCCCAGCATTTT.